These T cell receptor beta chains were read from a single sample in a study of regulatory T cells in long-lasting Graves disease. TCRdb reanalysed the multiplex PCR reads using MiXCR and keeps one entry per CDR3 protein. The sample shows 600,000 to 800,000 distinct CDR3 sequences, about 30% of them seen only once. The sample here was peripheral blood mononuclear cells (PBMCs), taken when the disease was refractory, from a patient treated with antithyroid drugs. The origin of the receptors is a female donor with Graves disease. CDR3s include the opening cysteine and the closing phenylalanine or tryptophan.

V: TRBV6-1
CDR3: CASSERNRAVVRNQPQHF

V: TRBV29-1
CDR3: CSAGQPQETQYF

V: TRBV19
CDR3: CASSIGQGLAKNIQYF

V: TRBV6-5
CDR3: CASSYEAGPSGKQYF

V: TRBV7-9
CDR3: CASSLSGRGQTQYF

V: TRBV27
CDR3: CASGKYGGRTEAFF

V: TRBV28
CDR3: CASRESGRKNPEAFF

V: TRBV19
CDR3: CASSQGGGAGGYTF

V: TRBV7-9
CDR3: CASSLAGVRQGYTF

V: TRBV28
CDR3: CASGRGYQPQHF

V: TRBV19
CDR3: CASSMDPQGARYGYTF

V: TRBV7-2
CDR3: CASSPRTGRWTSYEQYF

V: TRBV6-5
CDR3: CASSYAAGERSYGYTF

V: TRBV12-3/TRBV12-4
CDR3: CASSPRTGREKLFF

V: TRBV4-2
CDR3: CASSQPDRGTNEKLFF

V: TRBV12-3/TRBV12-4
CDR3: CASSLGRGGNTEAFF

V: TRBV7-9
CDR3: CASSSTGWTEAFF

V: TRBV19
CDR3: CASTIGQGNTEAFF

V: TRBV29-1
CDR3: CSAPSGANTEAFF

V: TRBV19
CDR3: CASSRDPRRYEQYF

V: TRBV29-1
CDR3: CSVEGRTSVGGYTF

V: TRBV2
CDR3: CASSGVVNEQFF

V: TRBV3-1
CDR3: CASSQTAIYEQYF

V: TRBV12-3/TRBV12-4
CDR3: CASSLAAGMIYGYTF